These 5 T cell receptor beta chains were sequenced from one sample in a study of blood T cells in healthy people across ages (dated by TCRdb to about 2015). The library was generated by 5' RACE. A second PCR of roughly 6 to 11 cycles was run with a J-beta primer mix and a sample-barcoded 5' primer. TCRdb passed the public sequencing reads through fastp at Q25 and MiXCR, retaining productive beta sequences. Every distinct CDR3 protein forms one entry, paired with its most common genes and DNA. The sample data list 1.8 million or so distinct CDR3 sequences, and roughly 43% of these were observed just once. In total, the top ten clones hold approximately 22% of the sample. Sequencing was done on a sample of blood. Receptors were obtained from a human donor in good health.

A few counts support this clonotype. The chain recombines TRBV7-2 with TRBJ1-2, with 7 bases fitting TRBD1. Germline V gene lookup returns CDR1 SGHTA and CDR2 FQGNSA. V was pared by 0 bases and J by 8 bases, with 9 bases of the junction left unmatched. This CDR3 comprises 15 residues. DNA for the CDR3: TGTGCCAGCAGCTTAGCGGTTAGGGGGCTGGGAGGCTACACCTTC. Translated: CASSLAVRGLGGYTF.

The chain carries TRBV2 and TRBJ1-1, with D unresolved. CDR3 length equals 11 residues. V was clipped by 6 bases and J by 10 bases, with 12 bases between them. CDR1 and CDR2 (germline): SNHLY, FYNNEI. CDR3 residues: CASRRSGGAFF. The CDR3 DNA reads TGTGCCAGCAGGAGGTCGGGTGGAGCTTTCTTT.

The chain employs TRBV11-1 and TRBJ2-5; the match to TRBD1 covers 7 bases. The CDR3 has 15 amino acids. V shed 5 bases, J shed 4 bases, and the junction held 10 bases outside the gene matches. Germline CDR1 reads SGHAT; CDR2 reads FQDESV (reference sequence). The DNA for the CDR3 is TGTGCCAGCAGCCCAGGGGGATGGCTTCTAGAGACCCAGTACTTC. This gives the protein CASSPGGWLLETQYF.

J is TRBJ2-7 and V is TRBV7-2; D not resolved. CDR1 and CDR2 from the germline V gene are SGHTA and FQGNSA. The V end was cut by 1 base, the J end by 2 bases, with 9 bases between. The CDR3 is 14 residues long. CDR3 region: CASSLEGHPYEQYF. In nucleotides, the CDR3 is TGTGCCAGCAGCTTAGAAGGCCACCCCTACGAGCAGTACTTC.

This clonotype has ten or more counts. Its ends do not fully match the called genes, so a read error is possible. This rearrangement joins TRBV7-2 to TRBJ2-1; D remains ambiguous. Germline V gives CDR1 SGHTA, CDR2 FQGNSA. The CDR3 consists of 12 residues. CDR3 in amino acids: CASSLVVSEQFF. CDR3 in DNA: TGTGCCAGCAGTTTAGTAGTGAGTGAGCAGTTCTTC.